Included here is one T cell receptor beta chain sequence, with context. No antigen is known for it. This record comes from a study of T cell responses to AZD1222 COVID-19 vaccine. Only in-frame clones appear in the TCRdb table, and some are missing; sequencing was by immunoSEQ multiplex PCR. Counted here are more than 85,000 clones, approximately 90% occurring once; the ten biggest clones make up around 6.9%. Overall study findings and caveats: In all cases, repertoires were sampled only after the peak T cell response.

V shed 3 bases and J shed 6 bases, with 9 bases lying between them. Germline CDR1 reads ENHRY; CDR2 reads SYGVKD. CDR3 length: 13 amino acids. V usage is TRBV10-3 and J usage is TRBJ1-5; a weak D match, TRBD1 (6 bases). Sequencing used peripheral blood, obtained on day 0 of AZD1222 vaccination. The receptor was isolated from an adult in good health. The CDR3 DNA reads as TGTGCCATCAGTGAACAGGGTGGTCAGCCCCAGCATTTT. This encodes CAISEQGGQPQHF.